A single sample gave rise to the 15 T cell receptor beta chains below, sequenced in a study of HIV-infected children after antiretroviral therapy interruption. Noted treatment: PENTA 11 planned treatment interruption arm or continuous ART arm. Unique molecular identifiers were included in an RNA-based 3' RACE TCR library. TCRdb independently ran MiXCR on the 3' RACE reads; one entry per CDR3 protein. The data show 6,000 to 8,000 distinct CDR3 sequences, approximately 15% seen once. The specimen comprised CD45RO+ CD8+ T cells from PBMCs, pooled from several time points, sampled from a donor given antiretroviral therapy, either interrupted or continuous. Regarding subset: memory CD8+ CD45RO+ CD45RA- T cells. The receptors stem from a pool of human donors with HIV.

The chain uses TRBV4-3 and TRBJ2-7; the D gene is possibly TRBD1 (5 bases). V gave up 0 bases and J gave up 6 bases, with 12 bases separating them. The CDR3 has 14 amino acids. Germline CDR1 is LGHNA and CDR2 is YSLEER. The CDR3 sequence: CASSQDSDNVEQYF. Here the CDR3 DNA reads TGCGCCAGCAGCCAAGATTCGGACAACGTCGAGCAGTACTTC.

Sample share makes this clonotype medium-sized. The CDR3 coding sequence is TGTGCCAGCAGCTCGGGCGGAACGAGGGTAGGAACTGAAGCTTTCTTT. It specifies CASSSGGTRVGTEAFF. The chain carries TRBV7-3 and TRBJ1-1; D not certain. The CDR3 runs to 16 residues. The germline gives CDR1 SGHTA, CDR2 FQGTGA. Trimming removed 4 bases at V and 5 bases at J, with 20 bases between.

This clonotype was counted many times. This rearrangement joins TRBV7-9 to TRBJ1-1; TRBD1 might be the D (6 bases). The CDR3 length is 15 residues. V shed 3 bases and J shed 4 bases, with 15 bases lying between them. Germline V CDR1 and CDR2: SEHNR, FQNEAQ (reference sequence). In nucleotides, the CDR3 is TGTGCCAGCAGCTTGGCTTTTGGGGACACCACTGAAGCTTTCTTT. It is translated as CASSLAFGDTTEAFF.

This clonotype was counted at least ten times. The chain combines TRBV9 with TRBJ1-4, with D possibly being TRBD1 (6 bases). The CDR3 is 15 amino acids. V lost 0 bases and J 8 bases, leaving 14 bases between the germline ends. CDR1 is SGDLS, CDR2 YYNGEE, per germline. The CDR3 is CASSVEGDSREKLFF. The CDR3 DNA follows: TGTGCCAGCAGCGTAGAGGGGGACTCCCGGGAAAAACTGTTTTTT. The whole variable domain, remainder taken from reference TRBV9 and TRBJ1-4, is DSGVTQTPKHLITATGQRVTLRCSPRSGDLSVYWYQQSLDQGLQFLIQYYNGEERAKGNILERFSAQQFPDLHSELNLSSLELGDSALYFCASSVEGDSREKLFFGSGTQLSVL.

In this sample, this clonotype turned up many times. This sequence joins TRBV4-1 and TRBJ1-2; D is possibly TRBD1 (5 bases). CDR1 is MGHRA, CDR2 YSYEKL, per germline. The CDR3 runs 15 residues. V was pared by 3 bases and J by 8 bases, with 19 bases between. CDR3 protein: CASSHPADNLRGYTF. The CDR3 DNA sequence: TGCGCCAGCAGCCACCCTGCGGACAACCTCCGGGGCTACACCTTC.

This clonotype was recorded at least ten times. The V and J genes are TRBV5-1 and TRBJ2-3; TRBD1 matches at 7 bases. The CDR3 runs 15 residues. Germline CDR1 is SGHRS and CDR2 is YFSETQ. J gave up 0 bases and V 4 bases, and 5 bases lay outside the gene matches. The CDR3: CASSPMDRSTDTQYF. In nucleotides, the CDR3 is TGCGCCAGCAGCCCTATGGACAGGAGCACAGATACGCAGTATTTT.

This clonotype is deemed medium-sized. The chain joins TRBV20-1 to TRBJ2-7, with TRBD2 matching over 11 bases. V gave up 7 bases and J gave up 4 bases; unmatched junction bases: 12. Per germline, CDR1 DFQATT and CDR2 SNEGSKA (reference sequence). This CDR3 comprises 15 residues. The chain's CDR3 is CSVDPGLADSYEQYF. The CDR3 DNA reads as TGCAGTGTTGACCCGGGACTAGCGGATTCGTACGAGCAGTACTTC.

The chain joins TRBV29-1 to TRBJ2-7; 8 nucleotides align to TRBD2. V was pared by 6 bases and J by 2 bases, with 6 bases of the junction left unmatched. Germline V CDR1 and CDR2: SQVTM, ANQGSEA. This CDR3 comprises 13 residues. CDR3 in amino acids: CSVYASGPYEQYF. CDR3 coding DNA: TGCAGCGTCTACGCTAGCGGGCCCTACGAGCAGTACTTC.

This clonotype was seen many times. The CDR3: CASSRFQGIEETQYF. CDR3 in DNA: TGTGCCAGCAGTCGCTTCCAGGGAATCGAAGAGACCCAGTACTTC. V usage is TRBV12-3 or TRBV12-4 and J usage is TRBJ2-5, with D perhaps matching TRBD1 (5 bases). CDR3 length equals 15 residues. V was pared by 5 bases and J by 3 bases, with 16 bases between.

The J gene is TRBJ2-7, the V gene TRBV20-1, with 7 bases matching TRBD2. The V gene's germline CDR1 is DFQATT and CDR2 SNEGSKA (reference sequence). J was trimmed by 1 base and V by 3 bases; bases with no gene match: 6. The CDR3 totals 14 residues. The CDR3 loop reads CSASLLASSYEQYF. In nucleotides, the CDR3 is TGCAGTGCTAGTTTACTAGCGTCATCCTACGAGCAGTACTTC.

This clonotype ranks as large. This chain connects TRBV5-1 to TRBJ2-7; 10 bases agree with TRBD1. This CDR3 is 18 amino acids long. Germline V gives CDR1 SGHRS, CDR2 YFSETQ. Trimming cost V 0 bases and J 0 bases; bases outside gene matches: 9. The CDR3 loop reads CASSLVTGQGVSSYEQYF. CDR3 sequence (DNA): TGCGCCAGCAGCTTGGTTACTGGACAGGGGGTGTCCTCCTACGAGCAGTACTTC.

This clonotype came up many times. The chain combines TRBV12-3 or TRBV12-4 with TRBJ2-1, with D hard to call. V was pared by 6 bases and J by 7 bases, with 19 bases between. The CDR3 loop spans 15 amino acids. CDR3 nucleotides: TGTGCCAGCAGCCGTAGCACCCCGCTATGGAATGAGCAGTTCTTC. As protein: CASSRSTPLWNEQFF.

By share, this clonotype counts as medium-sized (0.01 to 0.1%). This rearrangement joins TRBV7-9 to TRBJ2-7; the match to TRBD1 covers 11 bases. The CDR3 sequence is 16 residues long. CDR1 is SEHNR and CDR2 is FQNEAQ in the germline V gene (reference sequence). The junction had 6 bases not matched to a gene; V was cut back by 5 bases and J by 0 bases. Here the CDR3 reads CASSAGQGALSYEQYF. The CDR3 DNA sequence: TGTGCCAGCAGCGCCGGACAGGGGGCCCTCTCCTACGAGCAGTACTTC.

This clonotype was picked up many times. The CDR3 sequence is CASSSLFRDRAGANVLTF. CDR3 in DNA: TGTGCCAGCAGCTCTCTATTCCGGGACAGGGCTGGGGCCAACGTCCTGACTTTC. The chain combines TRBV7-2 with TRBJ2-6; 9 bases match TRBD1. The CDR3 sequence is 18 residues long. The germline V gene has CDR1 SGHTA and CDR2 FQGNSA. Unmatched junction bases numbered 9, after V lost 4 bases and J lost 2 bases.

This clonotype has at least ten counts. The V call is TRBV2, the J call TRBJ2-2; D may be TRBD2 (5 bases). V dropped 6 bases and J dropped 8 bases, with 10 bases sitting between them. This CDR3 contains 12 residues. Germline CDR1 SNHLY, CDR2 FYNNEI. The CDR3, as DNA: TGTGCCAGCAGACCGACTAATGGGGAGCTGTTTTTT. Encoded protein: CASRPTNGELFF.